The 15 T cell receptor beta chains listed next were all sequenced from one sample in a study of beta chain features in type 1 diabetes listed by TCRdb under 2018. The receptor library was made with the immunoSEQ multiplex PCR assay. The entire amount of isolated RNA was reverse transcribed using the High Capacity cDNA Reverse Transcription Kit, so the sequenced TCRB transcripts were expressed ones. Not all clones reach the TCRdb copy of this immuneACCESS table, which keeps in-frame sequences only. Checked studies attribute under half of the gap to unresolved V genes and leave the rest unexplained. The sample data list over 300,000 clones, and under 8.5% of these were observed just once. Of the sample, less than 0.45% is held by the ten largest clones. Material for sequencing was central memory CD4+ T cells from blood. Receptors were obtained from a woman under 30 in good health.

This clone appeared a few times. As DNA, the CDR3 is TGTGCCAGCAGCCAAGGGGGGGAGCAGTTCTTC. This encodes CASSQGGEQFF. The chain is built from TRBV7-9 and TRBJ2-1; D may match TRBD1 or TRBD2 (6 bases each). CDR3 length equals 11 residues. Germline CDR1 and CDR2: SEHNR and FQNEAQ (reference sequence). V was pared by 5 bases and J by 10 bases, with 9 bases between.

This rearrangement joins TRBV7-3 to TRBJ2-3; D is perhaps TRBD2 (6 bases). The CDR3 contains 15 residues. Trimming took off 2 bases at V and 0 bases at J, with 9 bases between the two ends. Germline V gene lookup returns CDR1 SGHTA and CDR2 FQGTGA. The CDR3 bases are TGTGCCAGCAGCTTACAGCGGGTTAGCACAGATACGCAGTATTTT. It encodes CASSLQRVSTDTQYF.

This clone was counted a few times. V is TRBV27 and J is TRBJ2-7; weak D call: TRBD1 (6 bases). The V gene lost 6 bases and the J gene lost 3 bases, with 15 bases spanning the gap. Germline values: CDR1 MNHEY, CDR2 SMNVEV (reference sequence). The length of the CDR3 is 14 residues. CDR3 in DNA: TGTGCCAGCAGCCGACAGGTTGGGGGCTACGAGCAGTACTTC. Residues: CASSRQVGGYEQYF.

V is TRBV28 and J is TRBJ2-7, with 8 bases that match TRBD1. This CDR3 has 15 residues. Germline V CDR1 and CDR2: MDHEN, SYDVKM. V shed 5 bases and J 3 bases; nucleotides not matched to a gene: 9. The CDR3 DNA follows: TGTGCCAGCAGTCTCTGGGGACAGGACCGCTACGAGCAGTACTTC. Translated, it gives CASSLWGQDRYEQYF.

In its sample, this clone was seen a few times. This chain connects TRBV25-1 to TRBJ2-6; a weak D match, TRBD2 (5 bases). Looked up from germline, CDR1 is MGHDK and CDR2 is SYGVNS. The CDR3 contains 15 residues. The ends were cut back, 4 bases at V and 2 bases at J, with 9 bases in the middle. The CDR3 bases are TGTGCCAGCAGTGGACCCGGGGCTGGGGCCAACGTCCTGACTTTC. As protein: CASSGPGAGANVLTF.

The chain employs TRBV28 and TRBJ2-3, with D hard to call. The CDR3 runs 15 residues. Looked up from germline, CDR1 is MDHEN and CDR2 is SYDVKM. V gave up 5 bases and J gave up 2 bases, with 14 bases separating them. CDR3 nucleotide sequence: TGTGCCAGCAGTCCCACCCCGGCATCCACAGATACGCAGTATTTT. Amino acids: CASSPTPASTDTQYF.

CDR3 sequence: CASRPRLSTGELFF. Written as DNA, the CDR3 is TGTGCCAGCAGACCCAGGTTATCCACCGGGGAGCTGTTTTTT. This chain links TRBV6-6 with TRBJ2-2, with no clear D. Germline lookup yields CDR1 MNHNY and CDR2 SVGAGI (reference sequence). This CDR3 spans 14 amino acids. Trimming took off 6 bases at V and 4 bases at J, with 12 bases between the two ends.

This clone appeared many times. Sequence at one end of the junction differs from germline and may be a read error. CDR3 sequence reads: CASSRATGAPGISF. The CDR3 region has the DNA TGTGCCAGCAGCCGAGCGACGGGGGCGCCGGGTATTTCCTTC. This chain joins TRBV14 and TRBJ1-2, with D perhaps matching TRBD1 (6 bases). CDR1 and CDR2 (germline): SGHDN, FVKESK. This CDR3 has 14 amino acids.

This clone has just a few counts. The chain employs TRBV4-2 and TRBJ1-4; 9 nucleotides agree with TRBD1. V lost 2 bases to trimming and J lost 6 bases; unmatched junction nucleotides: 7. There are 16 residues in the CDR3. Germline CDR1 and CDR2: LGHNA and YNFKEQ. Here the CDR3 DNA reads TGTGCCAGCAGCCAAAAACAGGGACAGGGTGATGAAAAACTGTTTTTT. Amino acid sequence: CASSQKQGQGDEKLFF.

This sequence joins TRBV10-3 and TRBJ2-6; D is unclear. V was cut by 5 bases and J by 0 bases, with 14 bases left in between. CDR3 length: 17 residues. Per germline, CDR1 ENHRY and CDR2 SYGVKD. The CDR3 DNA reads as TGTGCCATCAGTAGTGACGGCAAAACCTCTGGGGCCAACGTCCTGACTTTC. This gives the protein CAISSDGKTSGANVLTF.

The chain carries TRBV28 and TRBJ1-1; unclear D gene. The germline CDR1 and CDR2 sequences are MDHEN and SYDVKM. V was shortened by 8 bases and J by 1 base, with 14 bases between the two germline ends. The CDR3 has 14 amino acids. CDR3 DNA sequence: TGTGCCAGCCTCCGTGGAGCAGGGAACACTGAAGCTTTCTTT. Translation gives CASLRGAGNTEAFF.

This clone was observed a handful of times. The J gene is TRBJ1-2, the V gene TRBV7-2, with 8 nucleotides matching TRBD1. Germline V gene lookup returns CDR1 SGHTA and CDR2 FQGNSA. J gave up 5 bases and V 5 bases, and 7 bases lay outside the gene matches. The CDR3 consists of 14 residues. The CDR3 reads CASSPGQVGYGYTF. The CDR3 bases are TGTGCCAGCAGCCCGGGACAGGTCGGGTATGGCTACACCTTC.

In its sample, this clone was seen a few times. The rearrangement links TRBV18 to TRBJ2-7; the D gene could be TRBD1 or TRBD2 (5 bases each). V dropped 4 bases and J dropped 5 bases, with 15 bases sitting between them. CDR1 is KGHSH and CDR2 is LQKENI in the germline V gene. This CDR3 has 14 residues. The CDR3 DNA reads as TGTGCCAGCTCACTATCGGCCAGGGAGAACGAGCAGTACTTC. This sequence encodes CASSLSARENEQYF. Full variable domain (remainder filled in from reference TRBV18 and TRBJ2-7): NAGVMQNPRHLVRRRGQEARLRCSPMKGHSHVYWYRQLPEEGLKFMVYLQKENIIDESGMPKERFSAEFPKEGPSILRIQQVVRGDSAAYFCASSLSARENEQYFGPGTRLTVT.

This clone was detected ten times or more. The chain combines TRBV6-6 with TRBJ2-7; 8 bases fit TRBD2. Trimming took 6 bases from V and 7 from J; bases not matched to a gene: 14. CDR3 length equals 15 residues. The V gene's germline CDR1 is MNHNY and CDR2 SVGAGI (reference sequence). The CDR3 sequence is CASRAEGAGVQEQYF. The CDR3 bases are TGTGCCAGCAGGGCGGAGGGAGCGGGAGTTCAAGAGCAGTACTTC.

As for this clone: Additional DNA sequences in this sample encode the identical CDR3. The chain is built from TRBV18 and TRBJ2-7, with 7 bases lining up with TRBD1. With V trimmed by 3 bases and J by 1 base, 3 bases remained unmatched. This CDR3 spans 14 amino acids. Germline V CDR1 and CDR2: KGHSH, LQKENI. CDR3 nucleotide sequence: TGTGCCAGCTCACCGGGACAGACTTCCTACGAGCAGTACTTC. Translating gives CASSPGQTSYEQYF.